This T cell receptor (beta chain) comes out of a study of CD8 T cells in ankylosing spondylitis. This clonotype was counted a few times. Its antigen is as yet unknown. One entry per CDR3 protein results from TCRdb running MiXCR on the 5' RACE reads. The sample comprises about 440,000 distinct CDR3 sequences, roughly 17% of which are singletons, and approximately 1% rests with the top ten. The V and J ends lost 5 bases and 7 bases, in that order; junction bases with no gene match: 6. Germline lookup yields CDR1 DFQATT and CDR2 SNEGSKA (reference sequence). This CDR3 contains 13 residues. Study-level results: Ankylosing spondylitis blood appeared to carry a characteristic TCR beta motif of roughly eight highly homologous variants.

The sample consisted of blood, either unsorted or a sorted T cell fraction (not recorded which). The receptor's source is a male donor with ankylosing spondylitis. The chain has TRBV20-1 and TRBJ2-2, with TRBD2 matching 8 bases. CDR3 protein: CSASSGGGGELFF. CDR3 nucleotide sequence: TGCAGTGCTTCAAGCGGGGGCGGCGGGGAGCTGTTTTTT.